The present entry profiles one T cell receptor (beta chain) with its context. Sequencing used immunoSEQ multiplex PCR; TCRdb keeps in-frame clones, though not all of them. The table lists approximately 250,000 clones, approximately 90% of them singletons. The sample is drawn from a study of blood T cell repertoires in COVID-19. Study details: Sites in the United States, Italy and Spain provided acute and convalescent COVID-19 samples. Sample material is recorded as cDNA or gDNA derived from T cells, B-cell-depleted T cells, or PBMCs.

This TCR came from a man between 18 and 35 years old with active or convalescent COVID-19. Sample: peripheral blood.

CDR3 sequence: CASSFGGTGDTQYF. DNA of the CDR3: TGTGCCAGCAGCTTCGGAGGGACTGGAGATACGCAGTATTTT. V gene TRBV11-2 combines with J gene TRBJ2-3; D possibly corresponds to TRBD2 (6 bases). This CDR3 is 14 amino acids long. Per germline, CDR1 SGHAT and CDR2 FQNNGV. Trimming took off 3 bases at V and 5 bases at J, with 12 bases between the two ends.